One and the same sample provided the 14 T cell receptor beta chains below, sequenced in a study of identical twins. Each CDR3 protein is one row after TCRdb ran MiXCR on the 5' RACE reads. The table has a few hundred thousand distinct CDR3 sequences, around 15% seen once; the top ten hold approximately 1%. This same sample was also part of a study on yellow fever vaccine responses in identical twins.

The sequenced sample was CD4+ T cells sorted from blood. Receptor source: a woman between 18 and 29 years old in good health.

The rearrangement links TRBV30 to TRBJ2-3, with D perhaps matching TRBD1 or TRBD2 (5 bases each). The CDR3 extends over 16 amino acids. Germline CDR1 reads GTSNPN; CDR2 reads SVGIG (reference sequence). V gave up 0 bases and J gave up 0 bases, with 13 bases separating them. The CDR3 here is CAWSVTRGTSTDTQYF. The CDR3 region has the DNA TGTGCCTGGAGTGTGACCCGGGGCACTAGCACAGATACGCAGTATTTT. The full variable domain, completed using reference TRBV30 and TRBJ2-3, is SQTIHQWPATLVQPVGSPLSLECTVEGTSNPNLYWYRQAAGRGLQLLFYSVGIGQISSEVPQNLSASRPQDRQFILSSKKLLLSDSGFYLCAWSVTRGTSTDTQYFGPGTRLTVL.

This clonotype was found a few times. In DNA form, the CDR3 reads TGCGCCAGCAGCTTGCAAGGGGGCGCTGGCTATGGCTACACCTTC. Amino acid sequence: CASSLQGGAGYGYTF. The V and J genes are TRBV5-1 and TRBJ1-2, with TRBD1 identical over 7 bases. V was clipped by 1 base and J by 4 bases; unmatched bases: 7. Germline V gene data show CDR1 as SGHRS and CDR2 as YFSETQ. The CDR3 runs to 15 residues.

This chain uses TRBV18 with TRBJ2-1; D not certain. The CDR3 sequence is 17 residues long. The V and J ends lost 3 bases and 0 bases respectively, with 15 bases between them. Germline CDR1 reads KGHSH; CDR2 reads LQKENI. DNA of the CDR3: TGTGCCAGCTCACCCCCAGTTGGCGTCAGCTCCTACAATGAGCAGTTCTTC. This gives the protein CASSPPVGVSSYNEQFF.

The sample holds a few counts of this clonotype. The chain recombines TRBV4-3 with TRBJ2-3; tentative D call: TRBD2 (6 bases). V dropped 0 bases and J dropped 6 bases, with 13 bases sitting between them. CDR3 size: 15 residues. Per germline, CDR1 LGHNA and CDR2 YSLEER. The CDR3 region has the DNA TGCGCCAGCAGCCAAGAATCGGGAGCAGGCGATACGCAGTATTTT. It translates to CASSQESGAGDTQYF.

This clonotype was counted between two and nine times. The J gene is TRBJ2-1, the V gene TRBV27; D might be TRBD1 or TRBD2, each matching 5 bases. The CDR3 totals 16 residues. Per the germline V gene, CDR1 is MNHEY and CDR2 is SMNVEV (reference sequence). V lost 0 bases, J lost 7 bases, and 16 bases lay in between. The CDR3 reads CASSLSGLVWGNEQFF. The CDR3 DNA sequence: TGTGCCAGCAGTTTATCCGGCCTAGTATGGGGGAATGAGCAGTTCTTC.

This clonotype showed up just a few times. This chain links TRBV5-6 with TRBJ1-6, with D possibly being TRBD1 (5 bases). Trimming pared 3 bases from V and 4 bases from J, leaving 20 bases between. Germline V gene lookup returns CDR1 SGHDT and CDR2 YYEEEE. The CDR3 has 18 residues. The CDR3 DNA follows: TGTGCCAGCAGCTCCAATCCGCGCCGGGAGGGGTATAATTCACCCCTCCACTTT. Translating gives CASSSNPRREGYNSPLHF. The variable domain in full, with the rest retrieved from reference TRBV5-6 and TRBJ1-6, is DAGVTQSPTHLIKTRGQQVTLRCSPKSGHDTVSWYQQALGQGPQFIFQYYEEEERQRGNFPDRFSGHQFPNYSSELNVNALLLGDSALYLCASSSNPRREGYNSPLHFGNGTRLTVT.

The chain uses TRBV6-1 and TRBJ2-1; 14 nucleotides line up with TRBD2. After removal of 6 bases from V and 8 bases from J, the junction contained 0 bases not matched to a gene. The CDR3 totals 13 residues. In germline, CDR1 is MNHNS, CDR2 SASEGT. The CDR3 sequence is CASRGLAGDEQFF. CDR3 sequence (DNA): TGTGCCAGCAGGGGACTAGCGGGAGATGAGCAGTTCTTC.

This chain links TRBV5-1 with TRBJ2-1; D is unclear. The germline V gene encodes CDR1 SGHRS and CDR2 YFSETQ. V lost 4 bases to trimming and J lost 0 bases, with 11 bases between them. This CDR3 is 15 amino acids long. The CDR3 here is CASSLSTTSYNEQFF. The CDR3 DNA reads TGCGCCAGCAGCCTTTCGACAACCTCCTACAATGAGCAGTTCTTC.

This chain joins TRBV7-9 and TRBJ2-3; D remains ambiguous. Per the germline V gene, CDR1 is SEHNR and CDR2 is FQNEAQ (reference sequence). V lost 3 bases, J lost 4 bases, and 14 bases lay in between. CDR3 size: 15 residues. DNA of the CDR3: TGTGCCAGCAGCTTTGAAGGGAACGGCCCAGATACGCAGTATTTT. Its protein is CASSFEGNGPDTQYF.

The chain recombines TRBV11-2 with TRBJ1-5; D unresolved. V lost 0 bases to trimming and J lost 0 bases, with 15 bases between them. CDR1 SGHAT and CDR2 FQNNGV come from the germline V gene. The CDR3 totals 18 residues. This chain's CDR3 is CASSLEGPGLGSNQPQHF. The CDR3 DNA is TGTGCCAGCAGCTTAGAAGGACCCGGACTTGGTAGCAATCAGCCCCAGCATTTT.

The chain couples TRBV6-1 to TRBJ2-3; D gene uncertain. Germline assignment: CDR1 MNHNS and CDR2 SASEGT. The V end was cut by 1 base, the J end by 7 bases, with 12 bases between. CDR3 size: 14 residues. The CDR3 spells CASSEVGQSYTQYF. CDR3 sequence (DNA): TGTGCCAGCAGTGAAGTCGGCCAATCTTATACGCAGTATTTT.

With respect to this clonotype: In this CDR3 the conserved last residue, phenylalanine or tryptophan, is missing, so a read error is likely. The rearrangement links TRBV20-1 to TRBJ2-7, with a tentative D call TRBD2 (6 bases). The germline CDR1 and CDR2 sequences are DFQATT and SNEGSKA (reference sequence). CDR3 length: 17 residues. V lost 5 bases, J lost 5 bases, and 28 bases lay in between. The CDR3 region is CSAHSKSPIGLANEQYS. The CDR3, as DNA: TGCAGTGCTCATAGTAAGTCGCCAATTGGGCTAGCGAACGAGCAGTACTCC.

This clonotype has ten or more counts. The chain combines TRBV7-9 with TRBJ1-6; tentatively, D is TRBD1 (5 bases). Trimming took 7 bases from V and 8 from J, leaving 18 bases between them. This CDR3 has 15 amino acids. Germline assignment: CDR1 SEHNR and CDR2 FQNEAQ (reference sequence). CDR3 amino acids: CASTTGAGEHSPLHF. The CDR3 DNA reads TGTGCCAGCACCACCGGGGCTGGGGAACATTCACCCCTCCACTTT.

This chain uses TRBV7-9 with TRBJ2-7; 11 bases agree with TRBD2. This CDR3 comprises 14 residues. V gave up 5 bases and J gave up 5 bases; unmatched junction bases: 5. The V gene's germline CDR1 is SEHNR and CDR2 FQNEAQ (reference sequence). The CDR3 loop is CASSKTSGIDEQYF. In nucleotides, the CDR3 is TGTGCCAGCAGCAAGACTAGCGGGATTGACGAGCAGTACTTC.